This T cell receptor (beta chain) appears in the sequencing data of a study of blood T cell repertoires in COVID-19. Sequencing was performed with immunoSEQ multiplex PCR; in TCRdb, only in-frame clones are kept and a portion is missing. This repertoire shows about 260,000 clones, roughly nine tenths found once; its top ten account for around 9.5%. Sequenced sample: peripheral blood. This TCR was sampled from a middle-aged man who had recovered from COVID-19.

The CDR3 nucleotides are TGCAGCGTTGAAGGGCCAGGGGTGAACTATGGCTACACCTTC. Its protein is CSVEGPGVNYGYTF. The chain is built from TRBV29-1 and TRBJ1-2, with D possibly being TRBD1 (6 bases). V was cut by 1 base and J by 2 bases, with 11 bases left in between. The CDR3 sequence is 14 residues long. The germline CDR1 and CDR2 sequences are SQVTM and ANQGSEA.